The 32 T cell receptor beta chains listed next were all sequenced from one sample in a study of cytomegalovirus exposure and HLA in healthy donors. PCR employed 60 Vbeta and 13 Jbeta primers. Only in-frame clones appear in the TCRdb table, and some are missing; sequencing was by immunoSEQ multiplex PCR. The sample holds some 160,000 clones, more than 75% seen once. Sequenced: PBMCs. These receptors were taken from a young man in good health and CMV-seropositive.

This chain joins TRBV18 and TRBJ2-7; 9 bases line up with TRBD1. The CDR3 covers 15 residues. The V gene's germline CDR1 is KGHSH and CDR2 LQKENI. After removal of 3 bases from V and 5 bases from J, the junction contained 8 bases not matched to a gene. The CDR3 protein is CASSPPGTGYHEQYF. CDR3 DNA sequence: TGTGCCAGCTCACCTCCCGGGACAGGGTACCACGAGCAGTACTTC.

Here the CDR3 reads CASSSGTSGSLRETQYF. In DNA, the CDR3 is TGTGCCAGCAGCTCTGGGACTAGCGGGAGTTTGCGGGAGACCCAGTACTTC. The J gene is TRBJ2-5, the V gene TRBV7-9, with 14 bases identical to TRBD2. J was trimmed by 5 bases and V by 4 bases; bases with no gene match: 9. The CDR3 is 17 amino acids. Germline-derived CDR1 and CDR2 are SEHNR and FQNEAQ (reference sequence).

The chain joins TRBV11-2 to TRBJ2-1; D is perhaps TRBD1 (5 bases). This CDR3 spans 14 amino acids. V dropped 5 bases and J dropped 6 bases, with 14 bases sitting between them. Germline V gene data show CDR1 as SGHAT and CDR2 as FQNNGV. For the CDR3, the DNA is TGTGCCAGCAGCCCCCAATGGCAGGGCAATGAGCAGTTCTTC. This sequence encodes CASSPQWQGNEQFF. Full variable domain (missing parts from reference TRBV11-2 and TRBJ2-1): EAGVAQSPRYKIIEKRQSVAFWCNPISGHATLYWYQQILGQGPKLLIQFQNNGVVDDSQLPKDRFSAERLKGVDSTLKIQPAKLEDSAVYLCASSPQWQGNEQFFGPGTRLTVL.

The chain has TRBV25-1 and TRBJ1-4; TRBD1 agrees at 8 bases. CDR3 size: 17 residues. Germline CDR1 is MGHDK and CDR2 is SYGVNS. V dropped 4 bases and J dropped 0; count of bases not matched to a gene: 7. CDR3 residues: CASSGTGIPATNEKLFF. The CDR3 DNA reads as TGTGCCAGCAGTGGGACAGGGATACCTGCAACTAATGAAAAACTGTTTTTT.

The chain links TRBV28 to TRBJ2-3, with 8 bases identical to TRBD2. The CDR3 loop spans 15 amino acids. Germline CDR1 reads MDHEN; CDR2 reads SYDVKM. V was clipped by 6 bases and J by 5 bases; unmatched bases: 10. The CDR3 is CASRQAGVGRDTQYF. The CDR3 DNA follows: TGTGCCAGCAGACAAGCGGGAGTAGGTAGAGATACGCAGTATTTT.

This chain joins TRBV5-1 and TRBJ2-7; D remains ambiguous. CDR3 size: 14 residues. V was trimmed by 0 bases and J by 0 bases, leaving 7 bases between them. Looked up from germline, CDR1 is SGHRS and CDR2 is YFSETQ. Written as DNA, the CDR3 is TGCGCCAGCAGCTTGGCACCAGGCTCCTACGAGCAGTACTTC. Translation gives CASSLAPGSYEQYF.

The chain couples TRBV7-8 to TRBJ2-7, with D perhaps TRBD1 (5 bases). Trimming removed 2 bases from V and 3 bases from J, with 14 bases in between. The CDR3 runs to 15 residues. Germline CDR1 SGHVS, CDR2 FQNEAQ. The CDR3 spells CASSLTRQINYEQYV. The DNA for the CDR3 is TGTGCCAGCAGCTTAACGAGACAGATAAACTACGAGCAGTACGTC.

This CDR3 is CASSSLAGGPGDTQYF. DNA of the CDR3: TGTGCCAGCAGCTCCCTAGCGGGAGGGCCAGGAGATACGCAGTATTTT. The chain recombines TRBV5-6 with TRBJ2-3; 12 bases match TRBD2. V gave up 3 bases and J gave up 5 bases; unmatched junction bases: 7. Germline CDR1 reads SGHDT; CDR2 reads YYEEEE. CDR3 size: 16 residues.

This clone was picked up one time. The J gene is TRBJ1-4, the V gene TRBV9; TRBD1 might be the D (6 bases). CDR3 length: 15 amino acids. Looked up from germline, CDR1 is SGDLS and CDR2 is YYNGEE. Trimming took 0 bases from V and 7 from J, leaving 13 bases between them. The CDR3 here is CASSVGDRIPEKLFF. The CDR3 DNA reads as TGTGCCAGCAGCGTAGGTGACAGGATCCCTGAAAAACTGTTTTTT.

This clone was seen more than once but under ten times. This sequence joins TRBV5-1 and TRBJ1-1, with 9 bases aligning to TRBD1. Germline CDR1 SGHRS, CDR2 YFSETQ. Losses at the gene ends were 5 bases for V and 3 bases for J; bases not matched to a gene: 5. There are 14 residues in the CDR3. The CDR3 loop is CASRGQGLHTEAFF. CDR3 bases: TGCGCCAGCAGGGGACAGGGTTTGCACACTGAAGCTTTCTTT.

V gene TRBV6-6 combines with J gene TRBJ1-4; D is ambiguous. CDR3 size: 13 residues. From germline, CDR1 is MNHNY and CDR2 SVGAGI (reference sequence). V was shortened by 4 bases and J by 16 bases, with 19 bases between the two germline ends. CDR3 sequence: CASSSTGLDGGFF. CDR3 in DNA: TGTGCCAGCAGTTCCACCGGTCTGGACGGAGGGTTTTTT.

The CDR3 loop is CASSRGTGVGGYTF. The CDR3 nucleotides read TGTGCCAGCAGCCGTGGGACAGGGGTGGGGGGCTACACCTTC. V is TRBV4-2 and J is TRBJ1-2, with TRBD1 matching over 10 bases. The junction had 7 bases not matched to a gene; V was cut back by 4 bases and J by 8 bases. CDR3 size: 14 residues. Germline V gene sequence: CDR1 LGHNA, CDR2 YNFKEQ.

This clone has a handful of counts. V usage is TRBV10-3 and J usage is TRBJ1-1, with a weak D call TRBD1 (5 bases). Trimming shortened V by 0 bases and J by 10 bases, and 9 bases separated the two germline ends. The length of the CDR3 is 12 residues. In germline, CDR1 is ENHRY, CDR2 SYGVKD. Written as DNA, the CDR3 is TGTGCCATCAGTGAGTCGGGACTGGTAGCTTTCTTT. It yields the protein CAISESGLVAFF.

V gene TRBV13 combines with J gene TRBJ2-2; TRBD2 aligns across 11 bases. This CDR3 is 17 amino acids long. Germline V lookup: CDR1 PRHDT, CDR2 FYEKMQ (reference sequence). V shed 0 bases and J 6 bases; nucleotides not matched to a gene: 6. In DNA form, the CDR3 reads TGTGCCAGCAGCTTAGGATTAGCGGGAGGGCCTCCCGGGGAGCTGTTTTTT. Translating gives CASSLGLAGGPPGELFF.

The V gene is TRBV7-9, the J gene TRBJ2-1, with 7 bases aligning to TRBD2. CDR3 length: 15 amino acids. The V gene end was trimmed by 4 bases and the J gene end by 2 bases; junction bases not matched to a gene: 5. Germline V CDR1 and CDR2: SEHNR, FQNEAQ (reference sequence). The CDR3 region has the DNA TGTGCCAGCAGCTCCCCGGGACTACCCTACAATGAGCAGTTCTTC. Protein sequence: CASSSPGLPYNEQFF.

CDR3 residues: CSVGTGTTSGNTIYF. CDR3 bases: TGCAGCGTAGGGACAGGGACAACCTCTGGAAACACCATATATTTT. The rearrangement joins TRBV29-1 to TRBJ1-3; TRBD1 matches 9 bases. Trimming removed 6 bases from V and 0 bases from J; junction bases left unmatched: 6. The CDR3 contains 15 residues. Germline-derived CDR1 and CDR2 are SQVTM and ANQGSEA.

A single count supports this clone. The J gene is TRBJ1-3, the V gene TRBV27; 8 bases agree with TRBD1. CDR3 length equals 17 residues. Germline lookup yields CDR1 MNHEY and CDR2 SMNVEV (reference sequence). J was trimmed by 4 bases and V by 5 bases; bases with no gene match: 13. The CDR3 loop is CASSLNPDRAYGNTIYF. Here the CDR3 DNA reads TGTGCCAGCAGTCTCAACCCGGACAGGGCTTACGGAAACACCATATATTTT.

The CDR3 DNA is TGTGCCAGCAGTTACTCGAGACAGGTAGGGACTGAAGCTTTCTTT. Encoded protein: CASSYSRQVGTEAFF. The chain employs TRBV6-5 and TRBJ1-1, with a weak D call TRBD1 (6 bases). The germline V and J ends were trimmed by 0 bases and 5 bases, with 13 bases remaining between them. The CDR3 loop spans 15 amino acids. Germline CDR1 reads MNHEY; CDR2 reads SVGAGI.

The chain uses TRBV4-1 and TRBJ2-6; D gene ambiguous. The CDR3 contains 17 residues. Between the trimmed V and J ends, which lost 0 bases and 0 bases, there was a span of 9 bases. Looked up from germline, CDR1 is MGHRA and CDR2 is YSYEKL. The CDR3 reads CASSQEGALSGANVLTF. As DNA, the CDR3 is TGCGCCAGCAGCCAAGAAGGAGCCCTCTCTGGGGCCAACGTCCTGACTTTC.

V gene TRBV18 combines with J gene TRBJ2-1; D is perhaps TRBD2 (6 bases). Per the germline V gene, CDR1 is KGHSH and CDR2 is LQKENI. The CDR3 sequence is 14 residues long. V was trimmed by 0 bases and J by 10 bases, leaving 13 bases between them. The CDR3 is CASSPPDYPREQFF. DNA for the CDR3: TGTGCCAGCTCACCACCGGACTACCCCAGGGAGCAGTTCTTC.

This chain's CDR3 is CASSPSGRGKESQPQHF. The CDR3 DNA reads as TGTGCCAGCAGTCCCTCCGGCAGGGGGAAGGAGAGTCAGCCCCAGCATTTT. This sequence joins TRBV28 and TRBJ1-5, with 7 bases identical to TRBD1. There are 17 residues in the CDR3. Germline CDR1 reads MDHEN; CDR2 reads SYDVKM. Trimming removed 5 bases from V and 6 bases from J; junction bases left unmatched: 16.

There are a few counts of this clone. This chain joins TRBV12-5 and TRBJ2-7; D gene uncertain. The germline V gene has CDR1 LGHNT and CDR2 FRNRAP. The CDR3 runs to 11 residues. The V end was cut by 2 bases, the J end by 3 bases, with 2 bases between. This chain's CDR3 is CASGLNYEQYV. The CDR3 DNA reads as TGTGCTAGTGGTTTGAACTACGAGCAGTACGTC.

With regard to this clone: Additional DNA sequences in this sample encode the identical CDR3. The rearrangement joins TRBV27 to TRBJ1-2; 8 nucleotides match TRBD1. Looked up from germline, CDR1 is MNHEY and CDR2 is SMNVEV (reference sequence). This CDR3 is 13 amino acids long. The V gene end was trimmed by 4 bases and the J gene end by 4 bases; junction bases not matched to a gene: 2. The chain's CDR3 is CASSSTGGYGYTF. In DNA form, the CDR3 reads TGTGCCAGCAGTTCTACAGGGGGCTATGGCTACACCTTC.

The rearrangement links TRBV7-2 to TRBJ2-3; D is unclear. The V and J ends lost 0 bases and 2 bases respectively, with 9 bases between them. The CDR3 consists of 15 residues. Germline lookup yields CDR1 SGHTA and CDR2 FQGNSA. CDR3 coding DNA: TGTGCCAGCAGCTTAGCGTCTGGCCCCACAGATACGCAGTATTTT. This translates into CASSLASGPTDTQYF.

This clone was observed a few times. V usage is TRBV7-9 and J usage is TRBJ2-7; no clear D gene. This CDR3 contains 13 residues. V lost 6 bases and J 1 base, leaving 10 bases between the germline ends. The germline gives CDR1 SEHNR, CDR2 FQNEAQ (reference sequence). This chain's CDR3 is CASRASGSYEQYF. CDR3 sequence (DNA): TGTGCCAGCAGAGCTTCAGGTTCCTACGAGCAGTACTTC.

Note on this clone: The junction departs from germline at one end; a sequencing error may be responsible. CDR3 sequence (DNA): TGTGCTAGCAGCCCCAAACTCCCCACTAGCGGGAGGCAAGGTGAGCAGTTCTTC. Translating it yields CASSPKLPTSGRQGEQFF. V and J are TRBV7-7 and TRBJ2-1; 12 nucleotides agree with TRBD2. The length of the CDR3 is 18 residues. Per the germline V gene, CDR1 is SSHAT and CDR2 is FNYEAQ (reference sequence).

The chain employs TRBV4-2 and TRBJ2-4, with TRBD1 identical over 8 bases. Germline V CDR1 and CDR2: LGHNA, YNFKEQ. After removal of 0 bases from V and 7 bases from J, the junction contained 8 bases not matched to a gene. The CDR3 is made up of 16 amino acids. The CDR3 is CASSQDFPGGRNIQYF. The CDR3 DNA reads TGTGCCAGCAGCCAAGATTTTCCAGGGGGCAGGAACATTCAGTACTTC.

Comment on this clone: One end of the junction does not line up with germline, which may come from a read error. V gene TRBV7-9 combines with J gene TRBJ1-2; the match to TRBD1 covers 8 bases. The CDR3 is made up of 18 amino acids. Looked up from germline, CDR1 is SEHNR and CDR2 is FQNEAQ (reference sequence). This chain's CDR3 is CSSSQRRDRKPYTYGYTF. Here the CDR3 DNA reads TGTTCCAGCAGCCAACGCCGGGACAGGAAGCCCTATACCTATGGCTACACCTTC.

This rearrangement joins TRBV7-2 to TRBJ2-7; no firm D call. This CDR3 region has 13 residues. Deletions cut 1 base from V and 7 bases from J, with 11 bases between. Germline loops: CDR1 SGHTA, CDR2 FQGNSA. CDR3 loop: CASSLGTLREQYF. The CDR3, as DNA: TGTGCCAGCAGCTTAGGCACTCTACGGGAGCAGTACTTC.

The chain joins TRBV5-1 to TRBJ1-2; TRBD1 agrees at 8 bases. The CDR3 is 13 amino acids. The germline gives CDR1 SGHRS, CDR2 YFSETQ. J lost 7 bases, V lost 1 base, and 3 bases had no gene match. The CDR3 DNA reads as TGCGCCAGCAGCTTGACAGGGGGAGGTGGCTACACCTTC. As protein: CASSLTGGGGYTF.

The chain uses TRBV4-2 and TRBJ2-3; TRBD2 agrees at 12 bases. The germline V gene encodes CDR1 LGHNA and CDR2 YNFKEQ. The CDR3 loop spans 14 amino acids. J lost 3 bases, V lost 5 bases, and 0 bases had no gene match. CDR3 protein: CASSGLAGTDTQYF. CDR3 nucleotides: TGTGCCAGCAGCGGACTAGCGGGGACAGATACGCAGTATTTT.

V usage is TRBV27 and J usage is TRBJ1-5; tentative D call: TRBD1 (5 bases). Between the trimmed V and J ends, which lost 4 bases and 7 bases, there was a span of 17 bases. This CDR3 contains 15 residues. The germline V gene encodes CDR1 MNHEY and CDR2 SMNVEV (reference sequence). CDR3 protein: CASSSARRGRQPQHF. For the CDR3, the DNA is TGTGCCAGCAGTTCCGCGAGGCGGGGGAGGCAGCCCCAGCATTTT.